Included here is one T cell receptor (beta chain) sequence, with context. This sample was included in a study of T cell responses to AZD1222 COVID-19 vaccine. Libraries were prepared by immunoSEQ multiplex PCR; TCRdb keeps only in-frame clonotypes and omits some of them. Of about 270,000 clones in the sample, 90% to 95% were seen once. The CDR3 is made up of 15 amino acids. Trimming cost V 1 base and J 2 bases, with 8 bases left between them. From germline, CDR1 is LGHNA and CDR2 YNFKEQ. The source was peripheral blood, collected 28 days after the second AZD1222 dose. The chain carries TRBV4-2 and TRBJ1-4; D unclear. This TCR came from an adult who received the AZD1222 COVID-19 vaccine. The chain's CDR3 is CASSQVGETNEKLFF. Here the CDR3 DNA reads TGTGCCAGCAGCCAAGTCGGGGAGACTAATGAAAAACTGTTTTTT.